This entry describes one TCR beta chain. Then a second PCR, running about 7 to 11 cycles, was carried out with a sample-barcoded 5' primer and a J-beta primer mix. TCRdb reprocessed the 5' RACE reads with MiXCR, giving one entry per CDR3 protein. The data contain around 990,000 distinct CDR3 sequences, roughly 24% of them singletons. The V segment lost 8 bases and the J segment 0 bases; nucleotides outside the gene matches: 17. The CDR3 extends over 19 amino acids. This specimen comes from a study of blood T cells in healthy people across ages. The data also belong to a second study, concerning T cells of mothers and their children. From that study: Using approximately 1.5 ug per 15 ul, all extracted RNA underwent cDNA synthesis.

The TCR originated in a girl aged 2-10 years in good health. Sequenced sample: blood. The V and J genes are TRBV12-3 or TRBV12-4 and TRBJ2-1; 9 bases line up with TRBD2. DNA for the CDR3: TGTGCCAGCGGTCCCGTGGCTAGCGGGAAAACCAGCTCCTACAATGAGCAGTTCTTC. It translates to CASGPVASGKTSSYNEQFF.